Below, 27 T cell receptor beta chains from the same sample are listed, as sequenced in a study of metastatic and nonmetastatic thyroid tumors. All patients were treatment-naive before thyroid surgery. From the PCR reads, TCRdb re-called clones with MiXCR. The sample carries about 19,000 clones, roughly 17% recorded once. The specimen sequenced was blood. The source of these receptors is a male donor with papillary thyroid cancer or a benign thyroid nodule (not recorded which). Some clones in this sample may be carry-over from other donors' samples.

This clone showed up many times. The chain links TRBV19 to TRBJ2-7; D is perhaps TRBD1 (6 bases). Germline assignment: CDR1 LNHDA and CDR2 SQIVND (reference sequence). The CDR3 loop spans 14 amino acids. Trimming left V 7 bases short and J 5 bases short, with 18 bases between. CDR3 loop: CASTETQGINEQYF. CDR3 nucleotides: TGTGCCAGTACCGAAACTCAGGGGATCAACGAGCAGTACTTC.

The table lists this clone with many counts. The chain joins TRBV12-3 or TRBV12-4 to TRBJ1-2; 7 bases fit TRBD1. The CDR3 runs to 13 residues. The V and J ends lost 7 bases and 4 bases, in that order; junction bases with no gene match: 6. The chain's CDR3 is CASTLQGFYGYTF. DNA of the CDR3: TGTGCCAGCACCCTACAGGGGTTCTATGGCTACACCTTC.

The table lists this clone with many counts. The chain is built from TRBV30 and TRBJ2-7, with D perhaps TRBD2 (6 bases). Between the trimmed V and J ends, which lost 7 bases and 4 bases, there was a span of 17 bases. From germline, CDR1 is GTSNPN and CDR2 SVGIG (reference sequence). This CDR3 contains 13 residues. In DNA, the CDR3 is TGTGCCTTGGGACTGTTTAGAGGTTACGAGCAGTACTTC. Amino acid sequence: CALGLFRGYEQYF.

This clone was recorded at least ten times. The chain has TRBV3-1 and TRBJ2-4; 13 nucleotides align to TRBD2. The germline V gene has CDR1 LGHDT and CDR2 YNNKEL (reference sequence). The length of the CDR3 is 14 residues. V lost 11 bases, J lost 6 bases, and 7 bases stayed unmatched. The CDR3 bases are TGTGCCGTTGGACTAGCGGGAGAGGTAAACATTCAGTACTTC. Translated: CAVGLAGEVNIQYF.

This clone was observed many times. This chain joins TRBV7-2 and TRBJ2-2; a possible D gene is TRBD2 (5 bases). Germline CDR1 reads SGHTA; CDR2 reads FQGNSA. The CDR3 sequence is 15 residues long. Trimming took 2 bases from V and 3 from J, leaving 10 bases between them. The CDR3 sequence: CASSLTLGDTGELFF. The CDR3 DNA is TGTGCCAGCAGCTTAACGCTGGGAGACACCGGGGAGCTGTTTTTT. Combining the CDR3 with reference TRBV7-2 and TRBJ2-2 gives the whole variable domain GAGVSQSPSNKVTEKGKDVELRCDPISGHTALYWYRQSLGQGLEFLIYFQGNSAPDKSGLPSDRFSAERTGGSVSTLTIQRTQQEDSAVYLCASSLTLGDTGELFFGEGSRLTVL.

This clone was seen at least ten times. A much larger clone lies one base from this, so it may be a read error. The same CDR3 also results from other DNA sequences found in this sample. The V call is TRBV4-1, the J call TRBJ1-5; D ambiguous. Germline CDR1 reads MGHRA; CDR2 reads YSYEKL. The V end lost 4 bases, the J end lost 4 bases, and 14 bases lay between the germline ends. CDR3 size: 15 residues. CDR3 bases: TGCGCCAGCAGCCTAATAAGTACAGAAAATCAGCCCCAGCATTTT. Its translation: CASSLISTENQPQHF.

There are many counts of this clone. The chain uses TRBV20-1 and TRBJ2-3; D is ambiguous. The CDR3 runs 14 residues. Germline lookup yields CDR1 DFQATT and CDR2 SNEGSKA (reference sequence). The ends were cut back, 1 base at V and 2 bases at J, with 10 bases in the middle. The DNA of the CDR3 is TGCAGTGCTAGAGTCCTCTTATACACAGATACGCAGTATTTT. Translated: CSARVLLYTDTQYF.

This clone occurred many times. This chain connects TRBV5-1 to TRBJ2-7; 13 bases are a match to TRBD2. The CDR3 length is 16 residues. V dropped 4 bases and J dropped 6; count of bases not matched to a gene: 10. In germline, CDR1 is SGHRS, CDR2 YFSETQ. The CDR3 nucleotides are TGCGCCAGCAGCCCAAAGATCGGGACTAGCGGGGCCGAGCAGTACTTC. Amino acids: CASSPKIGTSGAEQYF.

There are many counts of this clone. The chain has TRBV29-1 and TRBJ2-2, with 7 bases lining up with TRBD2. Trimming took 3 bases from V and 1 from J; bases not matched to a gene: 2. The CDR3 covers 14 residues. Germline V gene sequence: CDR1 SQVTM, CDR2 ANQGSEA. CDR3 in DNA: TGCAGCGTTGAGGGGGGGTGGAACACCGGGGAGCTGTTTTTT. It specifies CSVEGGWNTGELFF.

This clone was recorded at least ten times. The rearrangement uses TRBV27 and TRBJ2-3, with D unresolved. Trimming cost V 3 bases and J 0 bases, with 7 bases left between them. Germline loops: CDR1 MNHEY, CDR2 SMNVEV (reference sequence). CDR3 length equals 14 residues. The CDR3, as DNA: TGTGCCAGCAGTTTCGAGCTAAGCACAGATACGCAGTATTTT. It translates to CASSFELSTDTQYF.

The V call is TRBV11-2, the J call TRBJ2-7; 8 bases align to TRBD1. Germline V lookup: CDR1 SGHAT, CDR2 FQNNGV. The CDR3 length is 12 residues. V lost 5 bases and J lost 6; bases outside the gene matches: 3. CDR3 DNA sequence: TGTGCCAGCAGCCGGACAGGGCGCGAGCAGTACTTC. It encodes CASSRTGREQYF.

In this sample, this clone turned up many times. The V gene is TRBV19, the J gene TRBJ2-3, with 11 nucleotides matching TRBD1. This CDR3 contains 15 residues. V lost 6 bases to trimming and J lost 5 bases; unmatched junction nucleotides: 7. Germline V CDR1 and CDR2: LNHDA, SQIVND (reference sequence). As DNA, the CDR3 is TGTGCCAGTAGCTTGGGACAGGGGGGAGGAGATACGCAGTATTTT. Its protein is CASSLGQGGGDTQYF.

By proportion, this clone is medium-sized. The chain links TRBV27 to TRBJ2-3; no reliable D call. The CDR3 consists of 13 residues. Per the germline V gene, CDR1 is MNHEY and CDR2 is SMNVEV (reference sequence). V was cut by 6 bases and J by 1 base, with 8 bases left in between. The CDR3 here is CASSRTRTDTQYF. DNA for the CDR3: TGTGCCAGCAGCAGGACCCGCACAGATACGCAGTATTTT.

This clone was detected ten times or more. The chain recombines TRBV11-1 with TRBJ2-3, with 9 bases identical to TRBD1. After removal of 3 bases from V and 4 bases from J, the junction contained 5 bases not matched to a gene. Germline V gene lookup returns CDR1 SGHAT and CDR2 FQDESV (reference sequence). CDR3 size: 15 residues. CDR3 nucleotides: TGTGCCAGCAGCTTCGGGACAGGGTCCCCAGATACGCAGTATTTT. Protein: CASSFGTGSPDTQYF.

This chain joins TRBV7-9 and TRBJ1-5, with D perhaps matching TRBD1 (5 bases). The CDR3 totals 14 residues. Looked up from germline, CDR1 is SEHNR and CDR2 is FQNEAQ (reference sequence). V was cut by 3 bases and J by 4 bases, with 10 bases left in between. This CDR3 is CASSFGTDNQPQHF. CDR3 DNA sequence: TGTGCCAGCAGCTTCGGGACGGATAATCAGCCCCAGCATTTT.

This clone was counted ten times or more. The genes are TRBV27 and TRBJ1-1; tentative D call: TRBD1 (5 bases). V shed 4 bases and J shed 5 bases, with 5 bases lying between them. Germline V gives CDR1 MNHEY, CDR2 SMNVEV (reference sequence). The CDR3 consists of 11 residues. Here the CDR3 DNA reads TGTGCCAGCAGTTGGGGGACTGAAGCTTTCTTT. It is translated as CASSWGTEAFF.

The sample holds many counts of this clone. Distinct nucleotide sequences in the sample also encode this CDR3. The chain employs TRBV2 and TRBJ2-7; the match to TRBD1 covers 7 bases. This CDR3 spans 15 amino acids. The germline CDR1 and CDR2 sequences are SNHLY and FYNNEI. Trimming cost V 6 bases and J 2 bases; bases outside gene matches: 10. CDR3: CASSETGTAPYEQYF. In DNA form, the CDR3 reads TGTGCCAGCAGCGAAACCGGGACAGCCCCCTACGAGCAGTACTTC.

This clone was recorded at least ten times. The chain carries TRBV5-1 and TRBJ1-1; possibly TRBD1 for D (5 bases). This CDR3 is built from 14 residues. Trimming pared 5 bases from V and 1 base from J, leaving 12 bases between. Germline V lookup: CDR1 SGHRS, CDR2 YFSETQ. CDR3: CASRSGTANTEAFF. The CDR3 nucleotides read TGCGCCAGCAGATCAGGGACGGCGAACACTGAAGCTTTCTTT.

This clone was picked up many times. The rearrangement uses TRBV3-1 and TRBJ2-7, with D unclear. Trimming cost V 1 base and J 7 bases, with 5 bases left between them. The germline CDR1 and CDR2 sequences are LGHDT and YNNKEL (reference sequence). CDR3 length equals 11 residues. CDR3 in DNA: TGTGCCAGCAGCCAAGTTTTTGAGCAGTACTTC. It codes for CASSQVFEQYF.

By share, this clone counts as medium-sized (0.01 to 0.1%). The V call is TRBV12-3 or TRBV12-4, the J call TRBJ2-7; 8 bases are a match to TRBD1. The CDR3 sequence is 14 residues long. Trimming took 4 bases from V and 6 from J; bases not matched to a gene: 8. The CDR3 sequence: CASSSGQGGTEQYF. CDR3 nucleotides: TGTGCCAGCAGTTCCGGACAGGGTGGGACCGAGCAGTACTTC.

Of note for this clone: Compared with germline, one end of the junction differs, possibly owing to a read error. This sequence joins TRBV6-1 and TRBJ1-3; D is unclear. This CDR3 contains 11 residues. Germline V CDR1 and CDR2: MNHNS, SASEGT. The CDR3 bases are TGTGGCAGCACATTTGTCGACACCATATATTTT. It translates to CGSTFVDTIYF.

Ten or more counts support this clone. The chain carries TRBV3-1 and TRBJ1-1; D is uncertain. CDR1 is LGHDT and CDR2 is YNNKEL in the germline V gene (reference sequence). The CDR3 consists of 16 residues. Trimming took off 0 bases at V and 1 base at J, with 12 bases between the two ends. CDR3 bases: TGTGCCAGCAGCCAAGATCCCTGGGCAGGGAACACTGAAGCTTTCTTT. It specifies CASSQDPWAGNTEAFF.

At least ten counts were recorded for this clone. V gene TRBV25-1 combines with J gene TRBJ2-5, with 8 bases aligning to TRBD1. Per the germline V gene, CDR1 is MGHDK and CDR2 is SYGVNS. With 3 bases clipped from V and 1 base from J, the junction kept 4 bases outside the gene matches. The CDR3 extends over 15 amino acids. The CDR3 loop is CASSDHGQGQETQYF. CDR3 sequence (DNA): TGTGCCAGCAGTGACCACGGACAGGGCCAAGAGACCCAGTACTTC.

Many counts were recorded for this clone. At the DNA level, this CDR3 is encoded by other sequences in the same sample as well. The chain carries TRBV24-1 and TRBJ2-2, with D unclear. The CDR3 runs 14 residues. Deletions cut 4 bases from V and 2 bases from J, with 7 bases between. Germline V gene data show CDR1 as KGHDR and CDR2 as SFDVKD. As DNA, the CDR3 is TGTGCCACCAGTGAACCAGGAAACACCGGGGAGCTGTTTTTT. This translates into CATSEPGNTGELFF.

This clone was recorded many times. V is TRBV28 and J is TRBJ2-7, with 8 nucleotides matching TRBD1. CDR1 MDHEN and CDR2 SYDVKM come from the germline V gene. The ends lost 5 bases at V and 4 bases at J; junction bases unmatched: 1. This CDR3 comprises 12 residues. Written as DNA, the CDR3 is TGTGCCAGCAGTGGGACAGGTTACGAGCAGTACTTC. This translates into CASSGTGYEQYF.

V and J are TRBV6-1 and TRBJ1-3; D is perhaps TRBD1 (5 bases). This CDR3 spans 15 amino acids. The germline V and J ends were trimmed by 1 base and 4 bases, with 11 bases remaining between them. Germline CDR1 reads MNHNS; CDR2 reads SASEGT. Here the CDR3 reads CASSEEEGHGNTIYF. The CDR3 bases are TGTGCCAGCAGTGAAGAGGAGGGGCACGGAAACACCATATATTTT.

This clone was counted at least ten times. The chain employs TRBV20-1 and TRBJ2-3, with D perhaps TRBD2 (6 bases). CDR3 length: 15 residues. V dropped 4 bases and J dropped 4 bases, with 18 bases sitting between them. Germline V lookup: CDR1 DFQATT, CDR2 SNEGSKA (reference sequence). Written as DNA, the CDR3 is TGCAGTGCTACCACCTTAGCGGAAGGCCCAGATACGCAGTATTTT. Amino acid sequence: CSATTLAEGPDTQYF.